Following are 6 T cell receptor beta chains from one sample sequenced in a study of blood T cell repertoires in COVID-19. The repertoire was sequenced with immunoSEQ multiplex PCR; TCRdb's copy has only in-frame clones and lacks some. The table records more than 350,000 clones, 80% to 90% of them present only once. Source material: peripheral blood. The receptors come from a woman between 25 and 40 years old with COVID-19, enrolled during active disease.

This sequence joins TRBV21-1 and TRBJ1-4; TRBD1 is the table's D call and was not checked against the DNA. TRBV21-1 is designated a pseudogene. CDR3 length: 17 amino acids. The CDR3 loop is CASSLASRGSTNEKLFF. The CDR3 DNA follows: TGTGCCAGCAGCCTAGCAAGCAGGGGTTCAACTAATGAAAAACTGTTTTTT.

On this clone itself: Different DNA sequences within this sample yield the same CDR3. The J gene is TRBJ2-6, the V gene TRBV9; 7 bases fit TRBD1. Unmatched junction bases numbered 1, after V lost 3 bases and J lost 1 base. This CDR3 has 15 amino acids. CDR1 SGDLS and CDR2 YYNGEE come from the germline V gene. The chain's CDR3 is CASSETGSGANVLTF. Here the CDR3 DNA reads TGTGCCAGCAGCGAGACAGGGTCTGGGGCCAACGTCCTGACTTTC.

The rearrangement links TRBV2 to TRBJ2-1, with TRBD2 identical over 7 bases. V shed 3 bases and J 1 base; nucleotides not matched to a gene: 6. CDR1 SNHLY and CDR2 FYNNEI come from the germline V gene. The CDR3 consists of 16 residues. CDR3 bases: TGTGCCAGCAGTGACGGTCTAGCGGTATCCTACAATGAGCAGTTCTTC. It codes for CASSDGLAVSYNEQFF.

V gene TRBV7-6 combines with J gene TRBJ1-6, with D unclear. Per the germline V gene, CDR1 is SGHVS and CDR2 is FNYEAQ. Trimming cost V 1 base and J 5 bases, with 12 bases left between them. The CDR3 loop spans 16 amino acids. The CDR3 DNA follows: TGTGCCAGCAGCTTAGAGGAGGGTCGGAATAATTCACCCCTCCACTTT. This translates into CASSLEEGRNNSPLHF.

The chain combines TRBV10-2 with TRBJ2-3, with 13 nucleotides matching TRBD2. Germline CDR1 reads WSHSY; CDR2 reads SAAADI. J lost 3 bases, V lost 2 bases, and 8 bases had no gene match. The length of the CDR3 is 18 residues. The CDR3 DNA reads as TGCGCCAGCAGTGAGGCAACTAGCGGGGGGGCCAAGACAGATACGCAGTATTTT. As protein: CASSEATSGGAKTDTQYF.

V usage is TRBV10-1 and J usage is TRBJ2-3; D perhaps matches TRBD2 (5 bases). CDR3 length: 15 amino acids. Deletions cut 4 bases from V and 0 bases from J, with 11 bases between. CDR1 is WNHNN and CDR2 is SYGVQD in the germline V gene (reference sequence). Here the CDR3 reads CASSAEGTSTDTQYF. The CDR3 DNA follows: TGCGCCAGCAGTGCTGAGGGAACTAGCACAGATACGCAGTATTTT.